These 8 T cell receptor beta chains share one sample of origin, sequenced in a study of regulatory T cells in long-lasting Graves disease. According to the study, TCR beta libraries were built with iRepertoire HTBI primers and CDR3-region Arm-PCR. TCRdb called the multiplex PCR reads again in MiXCR, with one record for every CDR3 protein. The data show about 220,000 distinct CDR3 sequences, approximately 19% seen once. Regarding time point: newly diagnosed GD, antithyroid drugs for less than 3 months. The TCR library used RNA extracted from PBMCs. These same records also appear under a second study, on T cells in Graves' hyperthyroidism and ophthalmopathy.

Here the sequenced sample was peripheral blood mononuclear cells (PBMCs), taken at new diagnosis, from a patient treated with antithyroid drugs. The receptor set was obtained from a woman in her 30s with Graves disease.

This clonotype was seen only a few times. V usage is TRBV3-1 and J usage is TRBJ2-6; TRBD1 might be the D (5 bases). The CDR3 has 18 amino acids. V was shortened by 2 bases and J by 0 bases, with 14 bases between the two germline ends. Germline V gives CDR1 LGHDT, CDR2 YNNKEL (reference sequence). The CDR3 DNA reads TGTGCCAGCAGCCAAACCAGGGCCAAAAGCTCTGGGGCCAACGTCCTGACTTTC. Translated, it gives CASSQTRAKSSGANVLTF.

This clonotype showed up many times. This rearrangement joins TRBV18 to TRBJ2-3; maybe TRBD2 (6 bases). This CDR3 has 14 amino acids. From germline, CDR1 is KGHSH and CDR2 LQKENI. Deletions cut 5 bases from V and 4 bases from J, with 13 bases between. CDR3 sequence (DNA): TGTGCCAGCTCAACCCGGACGGGGGCAGATACGCAGTATTTT. Translation: CASSTRTGADTQYF.

This clonotype was seen ten or more times. V gene TRBV6-5 combines with J gene TRBJ2-3, with unresolved D. Germline V gives CDR1 MNHEY, CDR2 SVGAGI. The CDR3 loop spans 15 amino acids. V lost 0 bases and J lost 4, with 11 bases in between. The CDR3 DNA is TGTGCCAGCAGTTACTCGTATAGCCGGGCAGATACGCAGTATTTT. As protein: CASSYSYSRADTQYF.

Comments on this clonotype: A far more abundant clone sits one base away, making this likely a read error. V usage is TRBV27 and J usage is TRBJ1-5; 8 nucleotides align to TRBD1. Germline CDR1 is MNHEY and CDR2 is SMNVEV (reference sequence). The CDR3 consists of 15 residues. After removal of 5 bases from V and 6 bases from J, the junction contained 9 bases not matched to a gene. This chain's CDR3 is CASSVTTGGGQPQHF. In nucleotides, the CDR3 is TGTGCCAGCAGTGTTACTACAGGGGGTGGTCAGCCCCAGCATTTT.

This clonotype was seen at least ten times. This chain joins TRBV27 and TRBJ2-5, with 11 positions matching TRBD1. CDR1 and CDR2 (germline): MNHEY, SMNVEV (reference sequence). The CDR3 consists of 18 residues. With V trimmed by 3 bases and J by 4 bases, 13 bases remained unmatched. As DNA, the CDR3 is TGTGCCAGCAGTTTGGGCACCGGGACAGGGGGTTACAGAGAGACCCAGTACTTC. Its translation: CASSLGTGTGGYRETQYF.

Of note for this clonotype: A read error may be the cause here, since a much bigger clone is one base away. The CDR3 nucleotides are TGTGCCGGCAACGGACAGGGGGCGAAAAATGAGCAGTTCTTC. This gives the protein CAGNGQGAKNEQFF. The chain combines TRBV25-1 with TRBJ2-1; 11 bases match TRBD1. After removal of 11 bases from V and 7 bases from J, the junction contained 10 bases not matched to a gene. CDR3 length: 14 residues. Germline-derived CDR1 and CDR2 are MGHDK and SYGVNS.

CDR3 in DNA: TGTGCCAGTAGTATAGATTGGACTAGCGGGAACACCGGGGAGCTGTTTTTT. This encodes CASSIDWTSGNTGELFF. The rearrangement joins TRBV19 to TRBJ2-2; TRBD2 aligns across 10 bases. Per the germline V gene, CDR1 is LNHDA and CDR2 is SQIVND (reference sequence). This CDR3 comprises 17 residues. The V and J ends lost 0 bases and 1 base, in that order; junction bases with no gene match: 2.

V gene TRBV6-2 or TRBV6-3 combines with J gene TRBJ1-1, with a weak D call TRBD1 (5 bases). CDR1 MNHEY and CDR2 SVGEGT come from the germline V gene. The CDR3 contains 14 residues. The V and J ends lost 0 bases and 7 bases respectively, with 12 bases between them. CDR3 loop: CASSYSRGGVEAFF. In DNA form, the CDR3 reads TGTGCCAGCAGTTACTCCCGGGGAGGGGTTGAAGCTTTCTTT.